Below are 5 T cell receptor beta chains sequenced from a single sample in a study of T cells after yellow fever vaccination. Each CDR3 protein gets one entry after TCRdb re-called the 5' RACE reads with MiXCR. The table has about 300,000 distinct CDR3 sequences, approximately 3.9% seen once. The material sequenced was PBMCs, taken 5 days after the yellow fever booster vaccination. The source of these receptors is a man younger than 35 who received the YFV17D yellow fever vaccine.

In its sample, this clonotype was seen a few times. The genes are TRBV12-3 or TRBV12-4 and TRBJ1-2; weak D call: TRBD1 (6 bases). The CDR3 is 14 residues long. The V end was cut by 3 bases, the J end by 4 bases, with 12 bases between. Here the CDR3 reads CASSFAGGAYGYTF. The CDR3 DNA reads TGTGCCAGCAGTTTCGCTGGGGGGGCCTATGGCTACACCTTC.

At least ten counts were recorded for this clonotype. The J gene is TRBJ1-6, the V gene TRBV27; 10 bases match TRBD1. This CDR3 region has 16 residues. Germline V gene lookup returns CDR1 MNHEY and CDR2 SMNVEV (reference sequence). The V gene end was trimmed by 5 bases and the J gene end by 8 bases; junction bases not matched to a gene: 9. The CDR3 coding sequence is TGTGCCAGCAGTCCCAAGACAGGGGGCATCGATTCACCCCTCCACTTT. It translates to CASSPKTGGIDSPLHF.

The chain is built from TRBV7-9 and TRBJ2-1; TRBD2 matches at 9 bases. Trimming took 3 bases from V and 5 from J; bases not matched to a gene: 14. Germline CDR1 reads SEHNR; CDR2 reads FQNEAQ (reference sequence). The CDR3 is 18 amino acids. Here the CDR3 reads CASSLAPTAGGTDNEQFF. The CDR3 region has the DNA TGTGCCAGCAGCTTGGCTCCTACGGCGGGGGGGACGGACAATGAGCAGTTCTTC.

Concerning this clonotype itself: A much larger clone differs from this one at a single base, so this may be a read error. The V and J genes are TRBV7-2 and TRBJ2-2; D is unclear. Germline V gives CDR1 SGHTA, CDR2 FQGNSA. The CDR3 has 13 residues. Trimming took 5 bases from V and 7 from J, leaving 11 bases between them. CDR3 DNA sequence: TGTGCCAGCAGCCCACCGTGGGTCGGGGAGCTGTTTTTT. This sequence encodes CASSPPWVGELFF.

V gene TRBV7-3 combines with J gene TRBJ2-7, with D perhaps TRBD2 (5 bases). Germline V CDR1 and CDR2: SGHTA, FQGTGA. The CDR3 length is 14 residues. Trimming took 6 bases from V and 4 from J, leaving 16 bases between them. In DNA form, the CDR3 reads TGTGCCAGCAGGGAAACCGGGATCTCGTACGAGCAGTACGTC. Amino acids: CASRETGISYEQYV.